This T cell receptor beta chain appears in the sequencing data of a study of T cell responses to AZD1222 COVID-19 vaccine. Sequenced by immunoSEQ multiplex PCR; TCRdb stores in-frame clones only, minus some. Counted here are about 120,000 clones, roughly nine tenths occurring once; the ten biggest clones make up 5% to 6.5%. The V segment lost 5 bases and the J segment 2 bases; nucleotides outside the gene matches: 8. The CDR3 runs to 15 residues. Germline loops: CDR1 SGHTS, CDR2 YDEGEE. To note about this clone: As yet, its antigen is unknown.

Notes on the study in general: Increases in Spike-specific TCR breadth and depth were seen after two AZD1222 doses. Donor demographics were predominantly white British with a female majority; clonal diversity may be underestimated.

V and J are TRBV5-8 and TRBJ1-1; TRBD1 matches 8 bases. Here the sequenced sample was peripheral blood, taken on day 0 of AZD1222 vaccination. This sequence was found in an adult in good health. CDR3 in DNA: TGTGCCAGCAGACCCGAACAGGGGGGTAACACTGAAGCTTTCTTT. Encoded protein: CASRPEQGGNTEAFF.